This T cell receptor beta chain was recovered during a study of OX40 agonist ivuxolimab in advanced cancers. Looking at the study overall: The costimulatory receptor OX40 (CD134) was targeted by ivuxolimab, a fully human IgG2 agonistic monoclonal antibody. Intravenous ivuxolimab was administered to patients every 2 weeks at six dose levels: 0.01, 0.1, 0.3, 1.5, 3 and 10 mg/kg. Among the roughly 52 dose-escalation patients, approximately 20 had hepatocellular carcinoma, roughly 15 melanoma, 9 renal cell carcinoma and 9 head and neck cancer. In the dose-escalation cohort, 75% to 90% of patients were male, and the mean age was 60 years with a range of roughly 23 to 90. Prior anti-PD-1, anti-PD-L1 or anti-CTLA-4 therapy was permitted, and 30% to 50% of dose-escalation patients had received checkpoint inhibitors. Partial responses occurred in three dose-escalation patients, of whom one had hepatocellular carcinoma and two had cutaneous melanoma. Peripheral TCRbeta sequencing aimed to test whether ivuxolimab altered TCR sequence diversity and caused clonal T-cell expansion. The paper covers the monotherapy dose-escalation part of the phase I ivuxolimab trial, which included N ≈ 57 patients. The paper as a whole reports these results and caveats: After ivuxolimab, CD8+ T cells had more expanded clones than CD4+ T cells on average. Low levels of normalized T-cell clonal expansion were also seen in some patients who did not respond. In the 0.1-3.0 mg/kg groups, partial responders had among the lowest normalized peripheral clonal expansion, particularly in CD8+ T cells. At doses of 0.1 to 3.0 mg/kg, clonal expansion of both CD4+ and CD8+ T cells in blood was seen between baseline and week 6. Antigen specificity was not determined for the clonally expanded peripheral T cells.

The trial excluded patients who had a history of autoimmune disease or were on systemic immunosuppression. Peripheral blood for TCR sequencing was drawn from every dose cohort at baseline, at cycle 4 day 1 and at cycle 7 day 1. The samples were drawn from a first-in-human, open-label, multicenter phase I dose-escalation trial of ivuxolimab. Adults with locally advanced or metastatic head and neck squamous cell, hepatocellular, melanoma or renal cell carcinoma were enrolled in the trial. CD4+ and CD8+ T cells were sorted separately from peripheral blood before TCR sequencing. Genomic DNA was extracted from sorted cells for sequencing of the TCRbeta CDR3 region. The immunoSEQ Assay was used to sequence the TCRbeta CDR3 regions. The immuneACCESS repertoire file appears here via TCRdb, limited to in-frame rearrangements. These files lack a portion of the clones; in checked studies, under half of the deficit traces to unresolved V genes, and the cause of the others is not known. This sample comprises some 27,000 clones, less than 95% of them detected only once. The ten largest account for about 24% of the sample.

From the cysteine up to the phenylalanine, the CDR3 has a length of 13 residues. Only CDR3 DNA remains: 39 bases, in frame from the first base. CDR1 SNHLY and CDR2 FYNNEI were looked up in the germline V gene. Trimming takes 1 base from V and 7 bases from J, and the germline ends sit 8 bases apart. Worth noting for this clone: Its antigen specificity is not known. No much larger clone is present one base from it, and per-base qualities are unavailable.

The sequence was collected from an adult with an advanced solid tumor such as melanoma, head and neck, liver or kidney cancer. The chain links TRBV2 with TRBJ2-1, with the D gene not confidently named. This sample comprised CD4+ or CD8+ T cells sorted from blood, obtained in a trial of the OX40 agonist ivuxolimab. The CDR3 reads CASSEVRSNEQFF. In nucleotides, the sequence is TGTGCCAGCAGTGAAGTAAGATCGAATGAGCAGTTCTTC.